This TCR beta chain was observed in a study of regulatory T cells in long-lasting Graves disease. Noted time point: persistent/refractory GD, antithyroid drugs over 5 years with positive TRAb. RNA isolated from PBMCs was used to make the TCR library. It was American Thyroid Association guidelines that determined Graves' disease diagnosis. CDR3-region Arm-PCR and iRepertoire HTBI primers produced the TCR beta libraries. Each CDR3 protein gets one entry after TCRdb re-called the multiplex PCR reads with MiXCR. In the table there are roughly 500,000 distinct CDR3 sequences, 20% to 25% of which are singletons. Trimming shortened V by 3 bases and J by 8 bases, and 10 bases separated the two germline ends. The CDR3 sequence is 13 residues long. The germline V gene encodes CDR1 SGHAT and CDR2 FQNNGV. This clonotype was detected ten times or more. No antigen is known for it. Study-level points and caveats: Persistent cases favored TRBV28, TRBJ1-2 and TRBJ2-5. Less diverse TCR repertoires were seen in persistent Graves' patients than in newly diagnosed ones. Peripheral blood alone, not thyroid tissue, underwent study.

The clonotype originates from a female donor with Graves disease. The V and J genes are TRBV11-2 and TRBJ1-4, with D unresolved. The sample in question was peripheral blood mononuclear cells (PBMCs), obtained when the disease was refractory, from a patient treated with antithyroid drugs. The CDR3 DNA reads TGTGCCAGCAGCTTCGAGAGTCGAGAAAAACTGTTTTTT. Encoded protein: CASSFESREKLFF.